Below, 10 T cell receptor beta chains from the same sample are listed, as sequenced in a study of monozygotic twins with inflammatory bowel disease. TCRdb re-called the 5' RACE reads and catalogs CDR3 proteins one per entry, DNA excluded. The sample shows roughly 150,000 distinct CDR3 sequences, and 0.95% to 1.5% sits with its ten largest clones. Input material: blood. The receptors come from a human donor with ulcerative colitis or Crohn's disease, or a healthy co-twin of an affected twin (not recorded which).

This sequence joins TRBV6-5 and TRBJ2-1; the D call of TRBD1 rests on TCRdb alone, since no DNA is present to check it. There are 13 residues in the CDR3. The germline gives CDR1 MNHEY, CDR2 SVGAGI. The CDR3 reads CASSRQEGNEQFF.

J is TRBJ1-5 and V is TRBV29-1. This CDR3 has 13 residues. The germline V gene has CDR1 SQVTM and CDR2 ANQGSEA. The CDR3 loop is CSVEDRAGQPQHF.

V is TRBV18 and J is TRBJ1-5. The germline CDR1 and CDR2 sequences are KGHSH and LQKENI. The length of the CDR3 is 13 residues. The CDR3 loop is CASSMSRDQPQHF.

CDR3 sequence reads: CASSLGLAGGGTDTQYF. The V and J genes are TRBV7-2 and TRBJ2-3; TCRdb designates TRBD2, a call that cannot be tested without DNA. The CDR3 has 17 residues. Germline values: CDR1 SGHTA, CDR2 FQGNSA. The entire variable domain, with the rest obtained from reference TRBV7-2 and TRBJ2-3, is as follows: GAGVSQSPSNKVTEKGKDVELRCDPISGHTALYWYRQSLGQGLEFLIYFQGNSAPDKSGLPSDRFSAERTGGSVSTLTIQRTQQEDSAVYLCASSLGLAGGGTDTQYFGPGTRLTVL.

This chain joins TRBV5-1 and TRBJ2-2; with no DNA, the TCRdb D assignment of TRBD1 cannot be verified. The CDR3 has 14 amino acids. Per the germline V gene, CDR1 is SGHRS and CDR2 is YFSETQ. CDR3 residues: CASSPDRSLGELFF.

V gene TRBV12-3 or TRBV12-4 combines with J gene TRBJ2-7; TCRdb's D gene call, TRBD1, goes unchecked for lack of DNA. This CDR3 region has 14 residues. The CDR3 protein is CASSSHRDRGEQYF.

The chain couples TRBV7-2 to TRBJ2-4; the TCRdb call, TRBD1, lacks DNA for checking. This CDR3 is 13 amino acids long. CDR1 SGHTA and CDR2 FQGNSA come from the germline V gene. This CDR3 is CASSARTGNIQYF.

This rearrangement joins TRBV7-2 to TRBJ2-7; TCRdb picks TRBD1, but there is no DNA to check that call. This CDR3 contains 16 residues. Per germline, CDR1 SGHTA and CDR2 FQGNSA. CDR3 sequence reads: CASSPRTGGLSYEQYF.

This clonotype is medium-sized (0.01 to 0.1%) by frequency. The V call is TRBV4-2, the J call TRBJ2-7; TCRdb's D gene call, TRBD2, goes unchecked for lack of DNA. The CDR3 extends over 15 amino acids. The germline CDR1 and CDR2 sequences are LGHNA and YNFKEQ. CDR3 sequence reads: CASSQGLEAPYEQYF.

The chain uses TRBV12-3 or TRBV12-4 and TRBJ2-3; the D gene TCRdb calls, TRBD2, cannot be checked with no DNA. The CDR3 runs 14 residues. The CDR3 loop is CASSLIVAGDTQYF.